The clone carrying this T cell receptor beta chain was detected once. The data are from a study of CD8 T cells in Susac syndrome. Trimming stripped 8 bases from V and 1 base from J, with 11 bases between. This CDR3 is built from 12 residues. Germline CDR1 and CDR2: GTSNPN and SVGIG (reference sequence). Random hexamers were used to reverse transcribe the RNA input (roughly 0.5 to 1 ug). MiXCR was run by TCRdb on the immunoSEQ multiplex PCR reads, yielding one entry per CDR3 protein. The sample consists of about 200,000 distinct CDR3 sequences, about 95% of them appearing once. The sample was CD4+ T cells from PBMCs. V is TRBV30 and J is TRBJ1-1; a weak D match, TRBD1 (6 bases). The TCR sequence derives from a human donor with multiple sclerosis. CDR3 protein: CAGGHPNTEAFF. CDR3 DNA sequence: TGTGCCGGGGGGCATCCGAACACTGAAGCTTTCTTT.